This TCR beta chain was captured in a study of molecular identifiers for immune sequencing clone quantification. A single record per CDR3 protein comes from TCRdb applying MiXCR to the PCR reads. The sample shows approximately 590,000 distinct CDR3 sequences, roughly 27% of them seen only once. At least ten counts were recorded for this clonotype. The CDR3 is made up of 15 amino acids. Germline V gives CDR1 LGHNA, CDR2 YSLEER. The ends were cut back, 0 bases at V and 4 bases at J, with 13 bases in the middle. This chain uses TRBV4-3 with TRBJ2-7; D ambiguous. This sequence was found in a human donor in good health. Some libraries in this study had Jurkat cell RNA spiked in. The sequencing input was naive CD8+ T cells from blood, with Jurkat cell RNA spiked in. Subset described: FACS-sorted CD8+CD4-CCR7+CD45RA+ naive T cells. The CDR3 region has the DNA TGCGCCAGCAGCCAAGATCGATCTAGTTTTTACGAGCAGTACTTC. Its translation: CASSQDRSSFYEQYF.